Following are 24 T cell receptor beta chains from one sample sequenced in a study of somatic mutations in cytotoxic T cells in rheumatoid arthritis (TCRdb year 2017). Receptor libraries were prepared by the immunoSEQ multiplex PCR assay. Entries here come from immuneACCESS through TCRdb and include only in-frame sequences with V and J called. Some clones fail to appear in such tables; in the studies checked, an unresolved V gene covers under half of the shortfall, and the cause of the remainder is unknown. The sample table holds 12,000 to 15,000 clones, of which about nine tenths were seen once. 18% of the sample comes from the top ten. Material for sequencing was CD4+ T cells sorted from blood. The receptors derive from a man between 65 and 85 years old with rheumatoid arthritis.

This chain joins TRBV5-1 and TRBJ1-4; 8 bases agree with TRBD1. With 4 bases clipped from V and 4 bases from J, the junction kept 6 bases outside the gene matches. The CDR3 is 15 residues long. CDR1 is SGHRS and CDR2 is YFSETQ in the germline V gene. CDR3 in amino acids: CASSLSTGGNEKLFF. The CDR3 coding sequence is TGCGCCAGCAGCCTTTCAACAGGGGGTAATGAAAAACTGTTTTTT. The complete variable domain, with remaining parts taken from reference TRBV5-1 and TRBJ1-4, reads KAGVTQTPRYLIKTRGQQVTLSCSPISGHRSVSWYQQTPGQGLQFLFEYFSETQRNKGNFPGRFSGRQFSNSRSEMNVSTLELGDSALYLCASSLSTGGNEKLFFGSGTQLSVL.

This chain joins TRBV4-2 and TRBJ1-2; D gene ambiguous. The CDR3 has 16 residues. V lost 0 bases to trimming and J lost 2 bases, with 13 bases between them. CDR1 LGHNA and CDR2 YNFKEQ come from the germline V gene. The CDR3 sequence: CASSQDRQLGNYGYTF. CDR3 nucleotide sequence: TGTGCCAGCAGCCAAGATCGTCAACTAGGCAACTATGGCTACACCTTC.

The chain carries TRBV9 and TRBJ1-2; D remains ambiguous. This CDR3 contains 12 residues. V gave up 3 bases and J gave up 6 bases, with 9 bases separating them. Germline V gives CDR1 SGDLS, CDR2 YYNGEE. This chain's CDR3 is CASSAEGNGYTF. Here the CDR3 DNA reads TGTGCCAGCAGCGCGGAGGGCAATGGCTACACCTTC.

The chain joins TRBV30 to TRBJ2-4, with D possibly being TRBD2 (5 bases). In germline, CDR1 is GTSNPN, CDR2 SVGIG (reference sequence). CDR3 length equals 12 residues. V shed 0 bases and J shed 8 bases, with 8 bases lying between them. The CDR3 is CAWSVKADIQYF. The CDR3 DNA is TGTGCCTGGAGTGTAAAAGCGGACATTCAGTACTTC.

The chain employs TRBV11-3 and TRBJ2-6, with a weak D call TRBD2 (7 bases). The germline V gene encodes CDR1 SGHNT and CDR2 YENEEA. V dropped 5 bases and J dropped 2 bases, with 10 bases sitting between them. CDR3 length equals 15 residues. CDR3 bases: TGTGCCAGCAGCAGGGGGGGGCCTGGGGCCAACGTCCTGACTTTC. Its protein is CASSRGGPGANVLTF.

V is TRBV21-1 and J is TRBJ2-2; the D segment call TRBD2 is taken from the table without a DNA check. TRBV21-1 represents a pseudogene. This CDR3 has 14 amino acids. CDR3 loop: CANWAGVNTGELFF. The CDR3 DNA sequence: TGTGCCAACTGGGCGGGGGTCAACACCGGGGAGCTGTTTTTT.

This chain joins TRBV11-2 and TRBJ1-5, with 9 bases lining up with TRBD1. The CDR3 runs to 16 residues. Germline values: CDR1 SGHAT, CDR2 FQNNGV. J gave up 2 bases and V 5 bases, and 7 bases lay outside the gene matches. CDR3 amino acids: CASSQDRDRGNQPQHF. In nucleotides, the CDR3 is TGTGCCAGCAGCCAAGACCGGGACAGGGGCAATCAGCCCCAGCATTTT.

The chain employs TRBV27 and TRBJ2-7; 7 bases are a match to TRBD2. Per the germline V gene, CDR1 is MNHEY and CDR2 is SMNVEV (reference sequence). V trimming: 3 bases; J trimming: 4 bases; junction bases outside the gene matches: 3. The CDR3 has 13 residues. The CDR3 region is CASSFSAGYEQYF. DNA for the CDR3: TGTGCCAGCAGTTTCTCAGCGGGATACGAGCAGTACTTC.

V gene TRBV6-5 combines with J gene TRBJ1-2; TRBD1 matches 7 bases. Looked up from germline, CDR1 is MNHEY and CDR2 is SVGAGI. V was pared by 6 bases and J by 1 base, with 5 bases of the junction left unmatched. The CDR3 runs 14 residues. CDR3 in DNA: TGTGCCAGCAGCCCCGGACAGGTTAACTATGGCTACACCTTC. This encodes CASSPGQVNYGYTF.

This chain uses TRBV6-1 with TRBJ1-6; 8 positions match TRBD1. The trim removed 5 bases at V and 8 bases at J, leaving 8 bases unmatched. This CDR3 has 15 amino acids. CDR1 is MNHNS and CDR2 is SASEGT in the germline V gene. CDR3 sequence reads: CASSPRTGKDSPLHF. The CDR3 coding sequence is TGTGCCAGCAGTCCCCGGACAGGGAAGGATTCACCCCTCCACTTT.

The chain uses TRBV27 and TRBJ2-1; D is perhaps TRBD1 (6 bases). The CDR3 runs to 14 residues. Trimming removed 3 bases at V and 10 bases at J, with 16 bases between. Germline CDR1 is MNHEY and CDR2 is SMNVEV (reference sequence). CDR3 amino acids: CASSFNGGAGEQFF. As DNA, the CDR3 is TGTGCCAGCAGTTTCAATGGGGGCGCGGGCGAGCAGTTCTTC.

This clone was detected only a few times. This chain links TRBV7-3 with TRBJ2-6, with 12 bases identical to TRBD1. The V and J ends lost 8 bases and 3 bases, in that order; junction bases with no gene match: 5. The CDR3 totals 16 residues. Germline V CDR1 and CDR2: SGHTA, FQGTGA. CDR3 protein: CASGGDRGLGANVLTF. CDR3 sequence (DNA): TGTGCCAGCGGGGGGGACAGGGGGCTTGGGGCCAACGTCCTGACTTTC. Complete variable domain (other parts from reference TRBV7-3 and TRBJ2-6): GAGVSQTPSNKVTEKGKYVELRCDPISGHTALYWYRQSLGQGPEFLIYFQGTGAADDSGLPNDRFFAVRPEGSVSTLKIQRTERGDSAVYLCASGGDRGLGANVLTFGAGSRLTVL.

The count of this clone is one. The chain combines TRBV11-2 with TRBJ1-6; D not certain. The germline V gene has CDR1 SGHAT and CDR2 FQNNGV. The CDR3 contains 14 residues. The germline V and J ends were trimmed by 2 bases and 3 bases, with 5 bases remaining between them. CDR3 in DNA: TGTGCCAGCAGCTTATCCGGCTATAATTCACCCCTCCACTTT. Its protein is CASSLSGYNSPLHF.

The count of this clone is one. The chain uses TRBV7-8 and TRBJ2-7, with 11 bases that match TRBD2. The junction had 14 bases not matched to a gene; V was cut back by 5 bases and J by 2 bases. The CDR3 contains 18 residues. Germline V CDR1 and CDR2: SGHVS, FQNEAQ. The chain's CDR3 is CASSAELAGEAVAYEQYF. The CDR3 DNA reads TGTGCCAGCAGCGCCGAACTAGCGGGGGAGGCGGTGGCCTACGAGCAGTACTTC.

The chain is built from TRBV4-2 and TRBJ1-3, with D possibly matching TRBD1 (5 bases). The CDR3 is 15 residues long. CDR1 is LGHNA, CDR2 YNFKEQ, per germline. Trimming removed 1 base at V and 3 bases at J, with 10 bases between. CDR3 region: CASSQGQSLGNTIYF. The CDR3 coding sequence is TGTGCCAGCAGCCAAGGACAGTCGCTTGGAAACACCATATATTTT.

The gene calls are TRBV9 and TRBJ1-4, with 7 bases matching TRBD1. The CDR3 totals 14 residues. Trimming at V came to 0 bases and at J to 7 bases, leaving 3 bases not matched to a gene. CDR1 and CDR2 from the germline V gene are SGDLS and YYNGEE. The chain's CDR3 is CASSVAGGSEKLFF. CDR3 in DNA: TGTGCCAGCAGCGTAGCAGGGGGGAGTGAAAAACTGTTTTTT.

The chain is built from TRBV29-1 and TRBJ2-1; tentative D call: TRBD1 (6 bases). Deletions cut 3 bases from V and 7 bases from J, with 7 bases between. CDR1 is SQVTM, CDR2 ANQGSEA, per germline. The CDR3 extends over 11 amino acids. Here the CDR3 reads CSVDRGNEQFF. The CDR3 DNA is TGCAGCGTTGATAGGGGGAATGAGCAGTTCTTC.

The chain couples TRBV14 to TRBJ2-3, with D perhaps TRBD1 (5 bases). The CDR3 is 19 amino acids. V was pared by 0 bases and J by 2 bases, with 21 bases between. The germline V gene has CDR1 SGHDN and CDR2 FVKESK. The CDR3 sequence: CASSQDQPGIKTPTDTQYF. DNA of the CDR3: TGTGCCAGCAGCCAAGATCAGCCAGGGATTAAGACCCCCACAGATACGCAGTATTTT.

This chain links TRBV4-1 with TRBJ2-7, with D possibly matching TRBD2 (6 bases). CDR3 size: 12 residues. Germline V gene data show CDR1 as MGHRA and CDR2 as YSYEKL. Trimming shortened V by 1 base and J by 11 bases, and 12 bases separated the two germline ends. CDR3 in DNA: TGCGCCAGCAGCCAAGCGGGGGTCGTTGAGTACTTC. It encodes CASSQAGVVEYF.

The J gene is TRBJ1-6, the V gene TRBV7-2, with 9 bases lining up with TRBD1. This CDR3 is built from 16 residues. CDR1 and CDR2 (germline): SGHTA, FQGNSA. Trimming removed 5 bases from V and 3 bases from J; junction bases left unmatched: 5. CDR3 sequence: CASSGTGGDYNSPLHF. The CDR3 DNA reads TGTGCCAGCAGCGGAACAGGGGGCGACTATAATTCACCCCTCCACTTT.

The chain employs TRBV6-5 and TRBJ1-1; no clear D. The ends were cut back, 4 bases at V and 5 bases at J, with 17 bases in the middle. This CDR3 is built from 15 residues. The V gene's germline CDR1 is MNHEY and CDR2 SVGAGI. CDR3 DNA sequence: TGTGCCAGCAGTTCCTTCGGTACCTTGAGGACTGAAGCTTTCTTT. This gives the protein CASSSFGTLRTEAFF.

The V call is TRBV6-1, the J call TRBJ1-1; TRBD1 matches at 10 bases. CDR1 is MNHNS and CDR2 is SASEGT in the germline V gene. This CDR3 region has 14 residues. The J segment lost 4 bases and the V segment lost 5 bases, leaving 4 bases of the junction unmatched. CDR3: CASSSDRGPTEAFF. CDR3 bases: TGTGCCAGCAGTTCCGACAGGGGGCCCACTGAAGCTTTCTTT.

The V call is TRBV7-5, the J call TRBJ2-3; the table names TRBD1, a call not compared with the DNA. TRBV7-5 is given as a pseudogene. CDR3 length equals 17 residues. The CDR3 sequence is CVRSLGPDRGRTDTQYF. The DNA of the CDR3 is TGTGTCAGAAGCTTAGGCCCGGACAGGGGACGCACAGATACGCAGTATTTT.

The rearrangement links TRBV6-1 to TRBJ2-7; possibly TRBD1 for D (5 bases). This CDR3 comprises 15 residues. V was shortened by 3 bases and J by 2 bases, with 14 bases between the two germline ends. Germline V gene lookup returns CDR1 MNHNS and CDR2 SASEGT. The CDR3 nucleotides are TGTGCCAGCAGTGATACTGGGGCTTCCGCCTACGAGCAGTACTTC. This sequence encodes CASSDTGASAYEQYF.